The clone carrying this T cell receptor beta chain was observed a single time. The sample belongs to a study of shared clonotypes between healthy human individuals. TCRdb's table, derived via immunoSEQ multiplex PCR, lists solely in-frame clones and lacks some. The sample consists of approximately 720,000 clones, 92% of them appearing once. CD45RO-negative, CCR7-selected cells formed the naive CD8 fraction, which excluded terminally differentiated effector memory CD45RA+ cells. Germline V gives CDR1 LNHDA, CDR2 SQIVND (reference sequence). Trimming left V 6 bases short and J 4 bases short, with 12 bases between. The CDR3 contains 13 residues.

The source material was naive CD8+ T cells sorted from blood. The rearrangement links TRBV19 to TRBJ2-5, with D uncertain. The origin of this receptor is a man aged 30 to 39 in good health. This CDR3 reads CASSNGVGETQYF. The CDR3 region has the DNA TGTGCCAGTAGCAACGGCGTCGGAGAGACCCAGTACTTC. The variable domain in full, completed from reference TRBV19 and TRBJ2-5, reads DGGITQSPKYLFRKEGQNVTLSCEQNLNHDAMYWYRQDPGQGLRLIYYSQIVNDFQKGDIAEGYSVSREKKESFPLTVTSAQKNPTAFYLCASSNGVGETQYFGPGTRLLVL.